Shown below are 13 T cell receptor beta chains from a single sample sequenced in a study of identical twins. TCRdb redid the calling of the 5' RACE reads with MiXCR, one entry per CDR3 protein. The repertoire includes 640,000 or so distinct CDR3 sequences, approximately 6% of them detected once, and roughly 2% sits in the top ten. The source material was naive T cells sorted from blood. These receptor sequences come from a man between 18 and 29 years old in good health.

The chain is built from TRBV5-1 and TRBJ2-1; 10 positions agree with TRBD1. The CDR3 length is 15 residues. V trimming: 4 bases; J trimming: 7 bases; junction bases outside the gene matches: 8. Looked up from germline, CDR1 is SGHRS and CDR2 is YFSETQ. In nucleotides, the CDR3 is TGCGCCAGCAGCAGGACCGGGACAGGGGAAAATGAGCAGTTCTTC. Protein product: CASSRTGTGENEQFF.

This clonotype was picked up a small number of times. The V and J genes are TRBV14 and TRBJ2-1; D remains ambiguous. Trimming shortened V by 0 bases and J by 1 base, and 7 bases separated the two germline ends. The CDR3 consists of 15 residues. Germline V gene sequence: CDR1 SGHDN, CDR2 FVKESK. The DNA for the CDR3 is TGTGCCAGCAGCCAAGAGGTTGTTTCCTACAATGAGCAGTTCTTC. This encodes CASSQEVVSYNEQFF.

This clonotype was recorded many times. The gene calls are TRBV27 and TRBJ2-7; 13 bases are shared with TRBD2. CDR3 size: 18 residues. V dropped 7 bases and J dropped 6; count of bases not matched to a gene: 18. Germline CDR1 is MNHEY and CDR2 is SMNVEV (reference sequence). The chain's CDR3 is CASKGAPGLAGIRSEQYF. The CDR3 DNA reads as TGTGCCAGCAAGGGGGCGCCGGGACTAGCGGGAATCCGGAGCGAGCAGTACTTC.

The DNA for the CDR3 is TGTGCCAGCAGCTTAGGCTCAGGGGGCCCCTCGGGTTCACCCCTCCACTTT. Amino acid sequence: CASSLGSGGPSGSPLHF. The chain employs TRBV7-2 and TRBJ1-6; 8 bases align to TRBD1. There are 17 residues in the CDR3. Trimming removed 1 base from V and 9 bases from J; junction bases left unmatched: 11. Germline loops: CDR1 SGHTA, CDR2 FQGNSA.

In this sample, this clonotype turned up a few times. The chain is built from TRBV20-1 and TRBJ1-2; perhaps TRBD1 as D (5 bases). This CDR3 has 14 amino acids. Per the germline V gene, CDR1 is DFQATT and CDR2 is SNEGSKA (reference sequence). The V end was cut by 3 bases, the J end by 8 bases, with 19 bases between. In DNA, the CDR3 is TGCAGTGCTAGGGTCCGGGGACCTCTGAGCGGCTACACCTTC. This sequence encodes CSARVRGPLSGYTF.

This clonotype has a count of ten or more. The chain recombines TRBV6-2 or TRBV6-3 with TRBJ1-3; no clear D gene. Trimming removed 6 bases at V and 0 bases at J, with 9 bases between. The CDR3 has 14 amino acids. Germline loops: CDR1 MNHEY, CDR2 SVGEGT. CDR3 protein: CASRTDNSGNTIYF. The CDR3 DNA follows: TGTGCCAGCAGAACCGACAACTCTGGAAACACCATATATTTT.

This clonotype was counted many times. The J gene is TRBJ2-5, the V gene TRBV7-2; the D is unclear. Germline-derived CDR1 and CDR2 are SGHTA and FQGNSA. Between the trimmed V and J ends, which lost 2 bases and 4 bases, there was a span of 8 bases. The length of the CDR3 is 13 residues. CDR3 nucleotides: TGTGCCAGCAGCTTATGGGAAGGAGAGACCCAGTACTTC. Protein product: CASSLWEGETQYF.

This clonotype has just a few counts. The J gene is TRBJ1-1, the V gene TRBV19; D not certain. Trimming left V 3 bases short and J 6 bases short, with 17 bases between. CDR3 length: 15 residues. The germline gives CDR1 LNHDA, CDR2 SQIVND (reference sequence). CDR3 protein: CASSIESLRYPEAFF. In nucleotides, the CDR3 is TGTGCCAGTAGTATTGAGTCATTGCGGTACCCTGAAGCTTTCTTT.

This clonotype was observed at least ten times. This chain joins TRBV24-1 and TRBJ2-1; TRBD2 agrees at 7 bases. The germline gives CDR1 KGHDR, CDR2 SFDVKD. The CDR3 runs to 13 residues. The J segment lost 7 bases and the V segment lost 6 bases, leaving 5 bases of the junction unmatched. CDR3 DNA sequence: TGTGCCACCAGTCCGGCGGGAGTGAATGAGCAGTTCTTC. It translates to CATSPAGVNEQFF.

This clonotype has ten or more counts. This chain links TRBV20-1 with TRBJ2-3; D might be TRBD2 (6 bases). The CDR3 runs 15 residues. Trimming stripped 3 bases from V and 2 bases from J, with 15 bases between. Germline V gene lookup returns CDR1 DFQATT and CDR2 SNEGSKA (reference sequence). As DNA, the CDR3 is TGCAGTGCTAGTGCGCACGGGGGATCCACAGATACGCAGTATTTT. This sequence encodes CSASAHGGSTDTQYF.

This clonotype was picked up many times. The V call is TRBV20-1, the J call TRBJ1-2; unclear D gene. The CDR3 is made up of 14 amino acids. Germline V gives CDR1 DFQATT, CDR2 SNEGSKA (reference sequence). The V end was cut by 6 bases, the J end by 2 bases, with 16 bases between. Written as DNA, the CDR3 is TGCAGTGCACCAAGCCAGGAACTAAACTATGGCTACACCTTC. It is translated as CSAPSQELNYGYTF.

Turning to this clonotype: One junction end disagrees with the germline gene, perhaps due to a read error. The V gene is TRBV4-1, the J gene TRBJ2-3; 9 nucleotides agree with TRBD2. The CDR3 has 16 amino acids. The germline CDR1 and CDR2 sequences are MGHRA and YSYEKL. The DNA for the CDR3 is TGCGCCATCAGCCAAGGGGGCGGGAGGGCCCCAGGTACGCAGTATTTT. It specifies CAISQGGGRAPGTQYF.

In this sample, this clonotype turned up many times. This chain uses TRBV6-5 with TRBJ2-2, with D perhaps being TRBD1 or TRBD2 (6 bases each). Per germline, CDR1 MNHEY and CDR2 SVGAGI. The CDR3 is made up of 16 amino acids. V lost 2 bases and J lost 7, with 17 bases in between. CDR3: CASSYGHGGAGGELFF. The DNA for the CDR3 is TGTGCCAGCAGTTACGGACACGGGGGCGCCGGCGGGGAGCTGTTTTTT.